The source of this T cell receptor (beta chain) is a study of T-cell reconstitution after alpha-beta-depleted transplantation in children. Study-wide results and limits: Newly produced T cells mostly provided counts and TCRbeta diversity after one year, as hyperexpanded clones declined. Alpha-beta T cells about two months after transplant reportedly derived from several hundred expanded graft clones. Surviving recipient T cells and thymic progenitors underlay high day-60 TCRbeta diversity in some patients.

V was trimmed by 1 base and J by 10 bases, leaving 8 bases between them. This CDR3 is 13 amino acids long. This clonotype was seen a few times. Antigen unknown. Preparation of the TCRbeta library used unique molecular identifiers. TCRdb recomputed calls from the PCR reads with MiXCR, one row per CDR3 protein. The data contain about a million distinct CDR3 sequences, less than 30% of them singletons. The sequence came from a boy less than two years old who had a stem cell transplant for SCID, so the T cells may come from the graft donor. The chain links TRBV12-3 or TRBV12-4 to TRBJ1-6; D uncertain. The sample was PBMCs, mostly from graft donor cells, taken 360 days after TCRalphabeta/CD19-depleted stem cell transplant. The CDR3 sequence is CASSLVRRSPLHF. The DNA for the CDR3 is TGTGCCAGCAGTTTAGTACGCCGGTCACCCCTCCACTTT.